The count of the clone carrying this T cell receptor beta chain is one. The TCR beta repertoire was assessed by survey-level immunoSEQ sequencing. Here immunoSEQ multiplex PCR was the method, and the copy in TCRdb shows in-frame clones only, minus some. The sample consists of approximately 53,000 clones, approximately 95% of them appearing once. Losses at the gene ends were 7 bases for V and 6 bases for J; bases not matched to a gene: 6. The CDR3 spans 13 residues. This chain connects TRBV12-3 or TRBV12-4 to TRBJ1-5; 7 nucleotides match TRBD1. The material sequenced was PBMCs. The sequence derives from a middle-aged man with rheumatoid arthritis. CDR3 region: CASKGQAGQPQHF. For the CDR3, the DNA is TGTGCCAGCAAAGGACAGGCGGGTCAGCCCCAGCATTTT.